In its sample, the clone carrying this T cell receptor beta chain ranks as medium-sized. The sample originates from a study of metastatic and nonmetastatic thyroid tumors. Study information: The comparison covered peripheral blood and tumor or nodule tissue in malignant and benign thyroid patients.

Thyroid surgery was performed in patients who had received no treatment beforehand. Per the study methods: Between-group CDR3 differences, defined by clinicopathological status, yielded a distant-metastasis classifier for papillary thyroid cancer. TCRdb reassembled clones from the PCR reads with MiXCR. These V and J calls are TCRdb output, not the study's own analysis. The sample has about 37,000 clones, roughly 12% seen once. CDR3 length equals 14 residues. Trimming at V came to 6 bases and at J to 6 bases, leaving 10 bases not matched to a gene. Germline values: CDR1 MDHEN, CDR2 SYDVKM. The sample consisted of blood. The receptor comes from a female donor with papillary thyroid cancer or a benign thyroid nodule (not recorded which). Some clones in this sample may be carry-over from other donors' samples. The genes are TRBV28 and TRBJ1-2, with 7 bases identical to TRBD1. The CDR3 DNA sequence: TGTGCCAGCAGCCATCTCACAGGGGAAGATGGCTACACCTTC. It codes for CASSHLTGEDGYTF.